This T cell receptor (beta chain) derives from a study of cytomegalovirus exposure and HLA in healthy donors. Assay: immunoSEQ multiplex PCR; the TCRdb copy retains only in-frame clones and omits some. The sample carries 150,000 to 200,000 clones, 96% recorded once. The ends were cut back, 3 bases at V and 2 bases at J, with 11 bases in the middle. The CDR3 is made up of 14 amino acids. Germline lookup yields CDR1 SEHNR and CDR2 FQNEAQ (reference sequence). The chain joins TRBV7-9 to TRBJ2-7; weak D call: TRBD2 (5 bases). Sequenced input: PBMCs. This receptor was obtained from a woman in her late teens or twenties in good health and CMV-seronegative. The DNA of the CDR3 is TGTGCCAGCAGCTTTGAGGGATTCGCCTACGAGCAGTACTTC. Amino acid sequence: CASSFEGFAYEQYF.